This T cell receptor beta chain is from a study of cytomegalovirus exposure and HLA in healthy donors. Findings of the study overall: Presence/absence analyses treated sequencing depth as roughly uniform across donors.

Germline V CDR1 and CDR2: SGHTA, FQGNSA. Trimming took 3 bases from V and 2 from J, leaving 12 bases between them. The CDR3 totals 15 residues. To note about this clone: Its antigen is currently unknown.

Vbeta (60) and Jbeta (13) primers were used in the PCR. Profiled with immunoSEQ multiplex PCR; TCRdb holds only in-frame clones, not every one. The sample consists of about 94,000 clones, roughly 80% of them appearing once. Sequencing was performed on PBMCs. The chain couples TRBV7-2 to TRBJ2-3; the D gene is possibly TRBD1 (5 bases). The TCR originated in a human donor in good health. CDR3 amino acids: CASSFSWTPTDTQYF. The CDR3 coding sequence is TGTGCCAGCAGCTTTTCATGGACACCCACAGATACGCAGTATTTT.